These 26 T cell receptor beta chains were all obtained from the same sample, sequenced in a study of cytomegalovirus exposure and HLA in healthy donors. Sequenced by immunoSEQ multiplex PCR; TCRdb stores in-frame clones only, minus some. The table includes under 75,000 clones, 95% to 98% detected once. Sample: PBMCs. These receptor sequences come from a woman aged 18-30 years in good health and CMV-seropositive.

The V gene is TRBV6-1, the J gene TRBJ2-1, with 7 positions matching TRBD1. CDR1 MNHNS and CDR2 SASEGT come from the germline V gene. The CDR3 has 15 amino acids. The V segment lost 1 base and the J segment 2 bases; nucleotides outside the gene matches: 2. The DNA for the CDR3 is TGTGCCAGCAGTGAAGACAGGGGACCCTACAATGAGCAGTTCTTC. Amino acids: CASSEDRGPYNEQFF.

The CDR3 DNA reads TGTGCCAGCTCACCGGGGGGATTGGTTTATGAGCAGTTCTTC. Translated: CASSPGGLVYEQFF. The rearrangement joins TRBV18 to TRBJ2-1, with TRBD2 as a possible D gene (6 bases). The CDR3 runs to 14 residues. Germline V gene lookup returns CDR1 KGHSH and CDR2 LQKENI. V lost 3 bases and J 8 bases, leaving 14 bases between the germline ends.

This clone was counted a single time. V and J are TRBV7-9 and TRBJ2-1, with TRBD2 matching 8 bases. V dropped 3 bases and J dropped 7; count of bases not matched to a gene: 11. Germline CDR1 and CDR2: SEHNR and FQNEAQ (reference sequence). This CDR3 has 16 residues. CDR3 bases: TGTGCCAGCAGCTTGCCGAGGGGACTAGTCTCAAATGAGCAGTTCTTC. Amino acids: CASSLPRGLVSNEQFF.

V is TRBV4-1 and J is TRBJ2-7, with TRBD2 matching 8 bases. Trimming removed 4 bases from V and 3 bases from J; junction bases left unmatched: 17. The germline V gene has CDR1 MGHRA and CDR2 YSYEKL. The CDR3 is 18 residues long. The CDR3 DNA sequence: TGCGCCAGCAGCCCGGACTGGGTGGAGCGGGAGACCAACTACGAGCAGTACTTC. This encodes CASSPDWVERETNYEQYF.

J is TRBJ2-1 and V is TRBV13, with 9 bases aligning to TRBD1. Germline lookup yields CDR1 PRHDT and CDR2 FYEKMQ (reference sequence). V trimming: 4 bases; J trimming: 9 bases; junction bases outside the gene matches: 7. The CDR3 spans 14 residues. CDR3 sequence (DNA): TGTGCCAGCAGCTACGGGACAGGGAGGGGTGAGCAGTTCTTC. It yields the protein CASSYGTGRGEQFF.

The chain combines TRBV29-1 with TRBJ1-1; no clear D. With 3 bases removed from V and 0 bases from J, the gap between germline ends came to 11 bases. CDR3 length: 14 amino acids. CDR1 is SQVTM, CDR2 ANQGSEA, per germline. In DNA form, the CDR3 reads TGCAGCGTTGAGTTGGCAGGAATGAACACTGAAGCTTTCTTT. The encoded protein is CSVELAGMNTEAFF.

This clone was detected once. The V call is TRBV28, the J call TRBJ2-7; 10 positions agree with TRBD1. CDR1 and CDR2 (germline): MDHEN, SYDVKM. The CDR3 sequence is 16 residues long. Trimming removed 6 bases from V and 5 bases from J; junction bases left unmatched: 13. The CDR3 loop reads CASSTLGQGSSNEQYF. In nucleotides, the CDR3 is TGTGCCAGCAGCACGCTGGGACAGGGGTCGAGCAACGAGCAGTACTTC.

V gene TRBV5-4 combines with J gene TRBJ2-7; 8 bases fit TRBD2. The CDR3 runs to 14 residues. The V segment lost 7 bases and the J segment 2 bases; nucleotides outside the gene matches: 8. Per germline, CDR1 SGHNT and CDR2 YYREEE (reference sequence). CDR3 residues: CASGLAGETYEQYF. CDR3 coding DNA: TGTGCCAGCGGGCTAGCGGGCGAGACCTACGAGCAGTACTTC.

As regards this clone: The junction departs from the called germline gene at one end, perhaps through a read error. The chain employs TRBV7-7 and TRBJ2-3; 9 bases align to TRBD2. The CDR3 totals 14 residues. The germline gives CDR1 SSHAT, CDR2 FNYEAQ (reference sequence). The CDR3 sequence: CASSLGRGGDTQYF. In DNA form, the CDR3 reads TGTGCTAGCAGCTTAGGGCGGGGGGGAGATACGCAGTATTTT.

The chain joins TRBV10-3 to TRBJ2-7; tentatively, D is TRBD2 (5 bases). Germline CDR1 and CDR2: ENHRY and SYGVKD. The ends were cut back, 0 bases at V and 3 bases at J, with 12 bases in the middle. The CDR3 contains 15 residues. This CDR3 is CAISESRGLGYEQYF. The CDR3 DNA follows: TGTGCCATCAGTGAGTCTCGCGGGCTTGGCTACGAGCAGTACTTC.

V is TRBV5-1 and J is TRBJ2-1; 7 bases fit TRBD1. CDR1 and CDR2 from the germline V gene are SGHRS and YFSETQ. The length of the CDR3 is 15 residues. V gave up 3 bases and J gave up 0 bases; unmatched junction bases: 3. CDR3 DNA: TGCGCCAGCAGCTCGACAGGGTCCTCCTACAATGAGCAGTTCTTC. Its protein is CASSSTGSSYNEQFF.

This chain links TRBV6-1 with TRBJ2-1, with D possibly being TRBD2 (5 bases). The V gene lost 7 bases and the J gene lost 5 bases, with 6 bases spanning the gap. The CDR3 has 11 amino acids. Germline V gene data show CDR1 as MNHNS and CDR2 as SASEGT. The CDR3 bases are TGTGCCAGCACTAGCAACAATGAGCAGTTCTTC. Translation: CASTSNNEQFF.

This clone was picked up one time. The chain joins TRBV4-1 to TRBJ1-2, with 9 bases matching TRBD1. Trimming at V came to 4 bases and at J to 7 bases, leaving 1 base not matched to a gene. CDR3 length: 12 amino acids. Per the germline V gene, CDR1 is MGHRA and CDR2 is YSYEKL. CDR3 in DNA: TGCGCCAGCAGCCGGACAGGGGCTGGCTACACCTTC. Translated: CASSRTGAGYTF.

This chain links TRBV18 with TRBJ2-7, with TRBD1 as a possible D gene (6 bases). Deletions cut 0 bases from V and 0 bases from J, with 9 bases between. The germline V gene has CDR1 KGHSH and CDR2 LQKENI. The CDR3 totals 15 residues. The chain's CDR3 is CASSPPRQVSYEQYF. CDR3 in DNA: TGTGCCAGCTCACCACCTCGACAGGTCTCCTACGAGCAGTACTTC.

This clone appeared a single time. The V and J genes are TRBV4-1 and TRBJ2-4, with a tentative D call TRBD1 (5 bases). The V gene's germline CDR1 is MGHRA and CDR2 YSYEKL. This CDR3 has 17 residues. V lost 1 base to trimming and J lost 7 bases, with 20 bases between them. CDR3 region: CASSQGLGQSLVNIQYF. The CDR3 coding sequence is TGCGCCAGCAGCCAAGGACTGGGGCAGAGTTTAGTGAACATTCAGTACTTC.

The chain employs TRBV6-1 and TRBJ1-1; D unclear. Between the trimmed V and J ends, which lost 4 bases and 5 bases, there was a span of 11 bases. The CDR3 consists of 13 residues. From germline, CDR1 is MNHNS and CDR2 SASEGT. CDR3 amino acids: CASSGNQRTEAFF. In DNA, the CDR3 is TGTGCCAGCAGTGGTAATCAGCGGACTGAAGCTTTCTTT.

This clone is a singleton in its sample. The chain joins TRBV6-5 to TRBJ2-7; 9 bases are shared with TRBD1. The CDR3 loop spans 15 amino acids. Germline CDR1 MNHEY, CDR2 SVGAGI. With V trimmed by 6 bases and J by 2 bases, 8 bases remained unmatched. CDR3 sequence reads: CASRRRDRAPYEQYF. The DNA for the CDR3 is TGTGCCAGCAGACGCCGGGACAGGGCGCCCTACGAGCAGTACTTC.

The chain is built from TRBV5-1 and TRBJ2-6; D is possibly TRBD1 (5 bases). With 4 bases removed from V and 0 bases from J, the gap between germline ends came to 11 bases. CDR1 SGHRS and CDR2 YFSETQ come from the germline V gene. The CDR3 spans 16 residues. The CDR3: CASSLDSPSGANVLTF. Written as DNA, the CDR3 is TGCGCCAGCAGCCTCGACAGCCCCTCTGGGGCCAACGTCCTGACTTTC.

This chain links TRBV2 with TRBJ2-2; 7 bases fit TRBD1. V was pared by 6 bases and J by 0 bases, with 4 bases of the junction left unmatched. Germline loops: CDR1 SNHLY, CDR2 FYNNEI. The CDR3 is made up of 15 amino acids. The CDR3, as DNA: TGTGCCAGCAGCGCCGGGACAGCGAACACCGGGGAGCTGTTTTTT. Protein: CASSAGTANTGELFF.

The V and J genes are TRBV9 and TRBJ2-3; D possibly corresponds to TRBD1 (5 bases). The germline V and J ends were trimmed by 2 bases and 2 bases, with 9 bases remaining between them. The CDR3 extends over 14 amino acids. Germline CDR1 reads SGDLS; CDR2 reads YYNGEE. CDR3 protein: CASSVEGDTDTQYF. The CDR3 DNA reads TGTGCCAGCAGCGTGGAAGGGGACACAGATACGCAGTATTTT.

The V call is TRBV28, the J call TRBJ1-1; weak D call: TRBD1 (6 bases). The ends were cut back, 6 bases at V and 1 base at J, with 12 bases in the middle. The germline CDR1 and CDR2 sequences are MDHEN and SYDVKM. The CDR3 runs 14 residues. The CDR3 reads CASSAGGRNTEAFF. The CDR3, as DNA: TGTGCCAGCAGCGCGGGGGGCAGGAACACTGAAGCTTTCTTT.

The chain employs TRBV2 and TRBJ2-1, with 8 nucleotides matching TRBD2. Looked up from germline, CDR1 is SNHLY and CDR2 is FYNNEI. The CDR3 extends over 14 amino acids. V dropped 2 bases and J dropped 9; count of bases not matched to a gene: 6. The CDR3 DNA reads TGTGCCAGCAGTGAAAGCGGGAGTCTAATTGAGCAGTTCTTC. Translation gives CASSESGSLIEQFF.

The chain links TRBV6-6 to TRBJ2-7; D is unclear. CDR1 and CDR2 (germline): MNHNY, SVGAGI (reference sequence). Trimming left V 5 bases short and J 3 bases short, with 8 bases between. This CDR3 has 12 residues. CDR3 amino acids: CASSQISYEQYF. The CDR3 DNA sequence: TGTGCCAGCAGTCAAATCAGCTACGAGCAGTACTTC.

The chain has TRBV5-1 and TRBJ2-2, with 9 bases that match TRBD2. V was clipped by 0 bases and J by 5 bases; unmatched bases: 11. The CDR3 extends over 18 amino acids. CDR1 is SGHRS, CDR2 YFSETQ, per germline. CDR3 amino acids: CASSLAVGSGRGTGELFF. DNA of the CDR3: TGCGCCAGCAGCTTGGCTGTTGGTAGCGGGAGAGGTACCGGGGAGCTGTTTTTT.

The V and J genes are TRBV7-2 and TRBJ2-7; no clear D. The CDR3 is 13 residues long. The germline gives CDR1 SGHTA, CDR2 FQGNSA. The germline V and J ends were trimmed by 3 bases and 2 bases, with 8 bases remaining between them. CDR3 in amino acids: CASSFQRAYEQYF. In nucleotides, the CDR3 is TGTGCCAGCAGCTTCCAGCGAGCCTACGAGCAGTACTTC.

V and J are TRBV7-9 and TRBJ1-2, with 10 bases matching TRBD1. Germline CDR1 SEHNR, CDR2 FQNEAQ (reference sequence). V shed 6 bases and J 7 bases; nucleotides not matched to a gene: 8. The CDR3 extends over 14 amino acids. This CDR3 reads CASRDRGTRGGYTF. The CDR3 coding sequence is TGTGCCAGCAGGGACAGGGGGACCAGGGGTGGCTACACCTTC.